This is a list of T cell receptor beta chains from one sample in a study of cytomegalovirus exposure and HLA in healthy donors. Assay used: immunoSEQ multiplex PCR; TCRdb lists only in-frame clones, some missing. Of 250,000 to 350,000 clones in the sample, 86% were seen once. The sequenced sample consisted of PBMCs. The source of these receptors is a woman aged 18-29 years in good health and CMV-seronegative. Both conserved end residues are part of each CDR3. The order of the fields is CDR3 length, V gene, clone size, J gene, D gene, CDR3 protein, CDR3 DNA. The D gene is left open where the match is weak. The size field is filled for only some rows; it gives once, few, many or a size class.

13,TRBV25-1,NA,TRBJ1-1,NA,CASRDQGNTEAFF,TGTGCCAGCAGGGATCAGGGGAACACTGAAGCTTTCTTT
13,TRBV5-4,NA,TRBJ2-7,NA,CASRKDSSYEQYF,TGTGCCAGCAGGAAAGACAGCTCTTACGAGCAGTACTTC
15,TRBV27,once,TRBJ1-3,TRBD1,CASRLGQASGNTIYF,TGTGCCAGCAGACTGGGACAGGCCTCTGGAAACACCATATATTTT
16,TRBV5-6,NA,TRBJ2-7,NA,CASSGGAQQRGYEQYF,TGTGCCAGCAGCGGAGGCGCCCAGCAGAGAGGCTACGAGCAGTACTTC
13,TRBV11-3,NA,TRBJ2-7,NA,CASSRGQSYEQYF,TGTGCCAGCAGCAGAGGACAGTCCTACGAGCAGTACTTC
16,TRBV2,once,TRBJ1-3,NA,CASRDQGSGGGNTIYF,TGTGCCAGCAGGGATCAGGGGTCTGGCGGGGGAAACACCATATATTTT
14,TRBV5-1,NA,TRBJ2-1,TRBD2,CASTTSGIAGEQFF,TGCGCCAGTACGACTAGCGGGATCGCGGGGGAGCAGTTCTTC
14,TRBV7-3,NA,TRBJ1-1,NA,CASSLNRDSAEAFF,TGTGCCAGCAGCTTAAACAGGGATAGCGCTGAAGCTTTCTTT
13,TRBV6-1,NA,TRBJ2-7,NA,CAGVGAGLDEQYF,TGTGCCGGTGTTGGGGCAGGGCTGGACGAGCAGTACTTC
15,TRBV2,NA,TRBJ2-3,NA,CASSDPGLRTDTQYF,TGTGCCAGCAGTGACCCGGGACTCCGCACAGATACGCAGTATTTT
16,TRBV18,NA,TRBJ2-3,NA,CASSPFRGTGTDTQYF,TGTGCCAGCTCACCGTTTAGGGGGACGGGGACAGATACGCAGTATTTT
16,TRBV4-1,few,TRBJ2-3,NA,CASSRPLVEGTDTQYF,TGCGCCAGCAGCCGGCCCCTAGTAGAGGGCACAGATACGCAGTATTTT
15,TRBV5-1,NA,TRBJ2-3,TRBD2,CASSPGLAAEDTQYF,TGCGCCAGCAGCCCTGGACTAGCGGCCGAAGATACGCAGTATTTT
19,TRBV19,NA,TRBJ2-6,TRBD1,CASSPGATGVSSGANVLTF,TGTGCCAGTAGTCCGGGCGCGACAGGGGTCTCCTCTGGGGCCAACGTCCTGACTTTC
12,TRBV7-9,NA,TRBJ2-7,TRBD1,CASSGQDYEQYF,TGTGCCAGCAGTGGACAGGACTACGAGCAGTACTTC
13,TRBV5-1,NA,TRBJ2-1,TRBD2,CASGLAGYNEQFF,TGCGCCAGCGGACTAGCGGGGTACAATGAGCAGTTCTTC
13,TRBV9,NA,TRBJ2-2,NA,CASAGSRTGELFF,TGTGCCAGCGCCGGGAGCCGGACCGGGGAGCTGTTTTTT
15,TRBV4-1,once,TRBJ2-6,NA,CASSQARSGANVLTF,TGCGCCAGCAGCCAAGCTAGGTCTGGGGCCAACGTCCTGACTTTC
15,TRBV4-3,NA,TRBJ2-7,TRBD2,CASSPGSGRAGEQYF,TGCGCCAGCAGCCCCGGGAGCGGGAGGGCAGGGGAGCAGTACTTC
15,TRBV14,NA,TRBJ1-2,NA,CASRPAGLANYGYTF,TGTGCCAGCAGGCCCGCGGGTCTAGCTAACTATGGCTACACCTTC
14,TRBV11-3,NA,TRBJ2-1,TRBD2,CASSLGLAGSEQFF,TGTGCCAGCAGCTTGGGACTAGCGGGAAGTGAGCAGTTCTTC
13,TRBV6-6,NA,TRBJ2-2,NA,CASSHQASGELFF,TGTGCCAGCAGTCACCAAGCCTCCGGGGAGCTGTTTTTT
14,TRBV4-3,NA,TRBJ2-5,NA,CASSQDSRGETQYF,TGCGCCAGCAGCCAAGATTCCCGCGGAGAGACCCAGTACTTC
14,TRBV5-1,NA,TRBJ2-7,TRBD2,CASSLGSGSYEQYF,TGCGCCAGCAGCTTGGGCAGCGGGAGCTACGAGCAGTACTTC
15,TRBV28,NA,TRBJ2-6,NA,CASSLTFSGANVLTF,TGTGCCAGCAGTCTAACTTTCTCTGGGGCCAACGTCCTGACTTTC
13,TRBV4-2,NA,TRBJ2-5,NA,CASSQERQETQYF,TGTGCCAGCAGCCAAGAGCGGCAAGAGACCCAGTACTTC
15,TRBV7-9,once,TRBJ2-3,NA,CASSLGDRGIDTQYF,TGTGCCAGCAGCTTAGGGGACCGCGGGATAGATACGCAGTATTTT
15,TRBV28,once,TRBJ2-1,NA,CASNLATGGRDEQFF,TGTGCCAGCAATCTGGCGACAGGAGGTCGGGATGAGCAGTTCTTC
14,TRBV2,NA,TRBJ2-3,NA,CATTTGPHTDTQYF,TGTGCCACCACGACAGGCCCCCACACAGATACGCAGTATTTT
16,TRBV7-2,few,TRBJ2-1,TRBD2,CASSFSTSGSFDEQFF,TGTGCCAGCAGCTTTTCGACTAGCGGGAGTTTCGATGAGCAGTTCTTC
18,TRBV18,NA,TRBJ1-3,NA,CASSPPIKQGSAGNTIYF,TGTGCCAGCTCACCACCGATAAAGCAGGGGTCCGCCGGAAACACCATATATTTT
15,TRBV27,NA,TRBJ1-1,NA,CASSFGARAPTEAFF,TGTGCCAGCAGTTTCGGCGCCAGGGCCCCCACTGAAGCTTTCTTT
14,TRBV7-2,NA,TRBJ1-2,NA,CASSPIQGIYGYTF,TGTGCCAGCAGCCCGATACAGGGCATCTATGGCTACACCTTC
15,TRBV28,NA,TRBJ2-3,NA,CASSFPTAPTDTQYF,TGTGCCAGCAGTTTCCCGACAGCCCCGACAGATACGCAGTATTTT
18,TRBV11-2,NA,TRBJ2-2,TRBD2,CASSPPRGASGHTGELFF,TGTGCCAGCAGCCCACCGCGAGGGGCTAGCGGGCACACCGGGGAGCTGTTTTTT
16,TRBV27,NA,TRBJ2-5,TRBD1,CASSPGTAQGVGTQYF,TGTGCCAGCAGTCCAGGGACGGCACAGGGGGTTGGGACCCAGTACTTC
12,TRBV6-1,NA,TRBJ2-7,NA,CASGTGVYEQYF,TGTGCCAGCGGGACTGGGGTCTACGAGCAGTACTTC